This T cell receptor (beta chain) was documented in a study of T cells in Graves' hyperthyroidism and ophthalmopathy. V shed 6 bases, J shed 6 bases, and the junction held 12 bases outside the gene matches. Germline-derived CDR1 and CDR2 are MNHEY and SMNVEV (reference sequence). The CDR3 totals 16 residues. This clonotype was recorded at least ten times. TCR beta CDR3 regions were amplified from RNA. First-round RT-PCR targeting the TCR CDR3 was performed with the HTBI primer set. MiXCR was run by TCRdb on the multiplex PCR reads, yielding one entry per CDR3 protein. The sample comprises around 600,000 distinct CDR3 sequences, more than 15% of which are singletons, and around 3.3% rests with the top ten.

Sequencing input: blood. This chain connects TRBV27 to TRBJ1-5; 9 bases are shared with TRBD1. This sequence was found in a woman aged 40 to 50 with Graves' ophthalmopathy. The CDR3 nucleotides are TGTGCCAGCAGCCGGGGACAGGGAGTGAAGGGTCAGCCCCAGCATTTT. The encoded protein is CASSRGQGVKGQPQHF.